This T cell receptor (beta chain) was documented in a study of blood T cell repertoires in COVID-19. Turning to the study itself: PBMCs, B-cell-depleted T cells, or T cells provided the cDNA or gDNA that made up the material.

V lost 0 bases and J lost 2, with 10 bases in between. Germline-derived CDR1 and CDR2 are PRHDT and FYEKMQ (reference sequence). This CDR3 contains 15 residues. The data were produced by immunoSEQ multiplex PCR, yet TCRdb's version contains in-frame clones alone and is incomplete. The data show 65,000 to 70,000 clones, 85% to 95% seen once. The receptor was derived from a man in his sixties or seventies with active COVID-19. The chain combines TRBV13 with TRBJ1-2; D is unresolved. Sequenced sample: peripheral blood. CDR3 amino acids: CASSLGGSGNYGYTF. DNA of the CDR3: TGTGCCAGCAGCTTAGGGGGTTCGGGGAACTATGGCTACACCTTC.